What follows describes a single T cell receptor (beta chain). Its antigen remains unidentified. These data originate in a study of CD8 T cells in ankylosing spondylitis. Quantitative molecular-barcoded 5'-RACE generated the TCR beta libraries. TCRdb re-analysed the 5' RACE reads in MiXCR, keeping a single row per CDR3 protein. Among around 300,000 distinct CDR3 sequences listed, around 10% were seen once. Whole-study results and caveats: Previously reported in reactive arthritis synovial fluid and blood were some of the motif variants.

CDR1 SGHTA and CDR2 FQGNSA come from the germline V gene. V was trimmed by 5 bases and J by 6 bases, leaving 11 bases between them. This CDR3 region has 12 residues. This receptor was taken from a female donor with ankylosing spondylitis or in good health (not recorded which). Sequenced input: blood, either unsorted or a sorted T cell fraction (not recorded which). The V and J genes are TRBV7-2 and TRBJ2-7; D not resolved. The CDR3: CASSASLGEQYF. The CDR3 nucleotides are TGTGCCAGCAGCGCTTCCCTCGGCGAGCAGTACTTC.